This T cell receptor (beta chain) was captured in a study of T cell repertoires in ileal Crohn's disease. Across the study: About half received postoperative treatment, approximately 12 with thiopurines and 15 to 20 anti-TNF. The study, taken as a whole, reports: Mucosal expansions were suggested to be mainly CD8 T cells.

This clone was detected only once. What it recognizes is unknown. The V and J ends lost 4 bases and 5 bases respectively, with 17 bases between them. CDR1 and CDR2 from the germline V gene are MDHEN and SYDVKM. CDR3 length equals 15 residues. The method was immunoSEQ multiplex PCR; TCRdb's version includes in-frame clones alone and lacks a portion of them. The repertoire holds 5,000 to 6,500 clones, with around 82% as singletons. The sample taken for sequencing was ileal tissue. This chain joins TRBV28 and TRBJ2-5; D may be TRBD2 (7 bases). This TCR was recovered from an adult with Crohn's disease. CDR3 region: CASSSPWGGPETQYF. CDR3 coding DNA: TGTGCCAGCAGTTCCCCCTGGGGGGGGCCGGAGACCCAGTACTTC.